One and the same sample provided the 9 T cell receptor beta chains below, sequenced in a study of shared clonotypes between healthy human individuals (dated by TCRdb to 2019 to 2021). To prepare the library, the immunoSEQ multiplex PCR assay was applied. TCRdb obtained this table from immuneACCESS and retained in-frame rearrangements with V and J assigned. These tables miss some clones; where compared with another copy, unresolved V genes account for less than half of the shortfall, and the remainder is unexplained. For this sample the table gives approximately 2,000,000 clones, of which just under 95% were detected only once. Under 2% of the sample comes from the top ten. CD8 naive samples consisted of CD45RO-negative cells that were positively selected for CCR7, yielding a CD45RA+CCR7+ population without TemRA cells. Sequencing was done on a sample of naive CD8+ T cells from PBMCs. Reading the label with the study, this specimen's cell subset or site is: CD45RA+CCR7+. The receptors stem from a young man in good health. Some clones in this sample may be carry-over from other donors' samples.

The J gene is TRBJ2-4, the V gene TRBV29-1, with no clear D. The CDR3 consists of 14 residues. The V and J ends lost 7 bases and 0 bases respectively, with 13 bases between them. Germline-derived CDR1 and CDR2 are SQVTM and ANQGSEA. In DNA, the CDR3 is TGCAGCGCGACCGAGTCTGTAGCCAAAAACATTCAGTACTTC. Protein sequence: CSATESVAKNIQYF.

The chain employs TRBV4-2 and TRBJ2-7; D is perhaps TRBD1 or TRBD2 (5 bases each). Trimming took off 2 bases at V and 5 bases at J, with 13 bases between the two ends. Germline loops: CDR1 LGHNA, CDR2 YNFKEQ. This CDR3 has 14 amino acids. The CDR3 sequence: CASSQTGTPDEQYF. CDR3 nucleotide sequence: TGTGCCAGCAGCCAAACCGGGACCCCGGACGAGCAGTACTTC.

This clone was found once. This chain links TRBV7-6 with TRBJ2-2; D gene ambiguous. V was shortened by 0 bases and J by 4 bases, with 9 bases between the two germline ends. The length of the CDR3 is 15 residues. Germline CDR1 and CDR2: SGHVS and FNYEAQ. CDR3 coding DNA: TGTGCCAGCAGCTTAGCAGGTGAAGGCACCGGGGAGCTGTTTTTT. This codes for CASSLAGEGTGELFF.

The chain combines TRBV15 with TRBJ2-1; D is undetermined. Trimming removed 8 bases at V and 5 bases at J, with 13 bases between. CDR1 and CDR2 (germline): LNHNV, YYDKDF (reference sequence). The CDR3 has 13 residues. The CDR3 sequence is CATQSRQNNEQFF. The CDR3 DNA is TGTGCCACCCAGTCGAGGCAGAACAATGAGCAGTTCTTC.

The chain combines TRBV7-2 with TRBJ2-5; 7 bases align to TRBD1. Per germline, CDR1 SGHTA and CDR2 FQGNSA. The CDR3 is 15 residues long. V shed 4 bases and J 2 bases; nucleotides not matched to a gene: 7. The CDR3 coding sequence is TGTGCCAGCAGCTCTAGGGGGCAGTCACAAGAGACCCAGTACTTC. It encodes CASSSRGQSQETQYF.

The genes are TRBV19 and TRBJ2-7, with a weak D call TRBD2 (5 bases). The CDR3 is made up of 13 amino acids. V was trimmed by 3 bases and J by 5 bases, leaving 11 bases between them. Per germline, CDR1 LNHDA and CDR2 SQIVND (reference sequence). The CDR3 bases are TGTGCCAGTAGTATTTCGGGGATGCACGAGCAGTACTTC. Amino acids: CASSISGMHEQYF.

The chain carries TRBV27 and TRBJ2-7; D may correspond to TRBD1 or TRBD2 (5 bases each). CDR1 and CDR2 (germline): MNHEY, SMNVEV (reference sequence). This CDR3 is built from 18 residues. The V end lost 2 bases, the J end lost 0 bases, and 20 bases lay between the germline ends. CDR3 sequence: CASSLLGPSGRSSYEQYF. CDR3 coding DNA: TGTGCCAGCAGTTTACTTGGCCCCTCGGGGCGAAGCTCCTACGAGCAGTACTTC.

The chain combines TRBV15 with TRBJ2-7; TRBD1 matches at 9 bases. The length of the CDR3 is 14 residues. The V gene's germline CDR1 is LNHNV and CDR2 YYDKDF (reference sequence). V shed 6 bases, J shed 2 bases, and the junction held 5 bases outside the gene matches. The CDR3 spells CATSSGTGPYEQYF. In nucleotides, the CDR3 is TGTGCCACCAGTTCCGGGACAGGGCCCTACGAGCAGTACTTC.

The chain's CDR3 is CASSVAGEGTGELFF. The CDR3 bases are TGTGCCAGCAGTGTAGCGGGAGAGGGAACCGGGGAGCTGTTTTTT. This chain uses TRBV27 with TRBJ2-2, with TRBD2 identical over 9 bases. V was pared by 5 bases and J by 5 bases, with 6 bases of the junction left unmatched. CDR3 length: 15 amino acids. Germline V CDR1 and CDR2: MNHEY, SMNVEV (reference sequence).